The source of this T cell receptor (beta chain) is a study of regulatory T cells in long-lasting Graves disease (dated by TCRdb to the early 2020s). About the study as a whole: Persistent Graves' disease was defined as antithyroid drug treatment for over 5 years with persistently positive TSH receptor autoantibodies. Patients with persistent Graves' disease were compared with patients with newly diagnosed Graves' disease using TCR sequencing and RNA sequencing of peripheral blood. On average, persistent Graves' disease patients in the clinical cohort had been on antithyroid drugs for approximately 10 years. A total of roughly 35 samples were covered by TCR sequencing, comprising around 13 persistent and around 20 newly diagnosed Graves' disease patients. The study was registered as a clinical trial and conducted in China. Results the study describes overall, beyond this receptor: Preferential use of TRBV28, TRBJ1-2 and TRBJ2-5 was observed in persistent disease, whereas TRBV20-1 and TRBJ2-1 were favored in newly diagnosed disease. Persistent patients shared more public clonotypes among themselves (around 2,500) than newly diagnosed patients did (about 1,000). Only the TCR beta chain was sequenced and analyzed. Persistent Graves' disease patients showed lower TCR Shannon entropy and fewer highly expanded clones than newly diagnosed patients, suggesting clonal expansion. As a limitation, the authors acknowledged that the small sample size may reduce accuracy. Peripheral blood alone was examined, since thyroid tissue, which constituted the primary lesion, could not be accessed.

According to the study, the label for this sample's time point signals: persistent/refractory GD, antithyroid drugs over 5 years with positive TRAb. For both TCR sequencing and RNA sequencing, RNA was extracted from PBMCs using TRIzol. Graves' disease was diagnosed according to American Thyroid Association guidelines. Patients for the study were recruited at an endocrinology department in Xi'an, China. From each patient, about 9 milliliters of peripheral blood was collected into an EDTA anticoagulant tube. Ficoll Paque Plus density gradient separation was used to isolate PBMCs, and no further T cell sorting was performed. An Agilent 2100 Bioanalyzer and agarose gel were used to assess RNA quality, and a NanoDrop 2000 was used to measure RNA concentration. The table lists this clonotype with many counts. Its antigen is unknown. The input lacks base qualities; no much larger clone sits a single base away.

Via the germline V gene, CDR1 is MNHNS and CDR2 SASEGT. The CDR3 has 13 amino acids, counting the end cysteine and phenylalanine. Kept here is only the CDR3 DNA, which spans 39 bases and is read in frame from base 1. V is clipped by 7 bases and J by 8 bases, and the sequence between their germline boundaries is 12 bases long. Library generation was performed with multiplex PCR. Sequencing took place on an Illumina HiSeq 4000. CDR3 regions were amplified by Arm-PCR with iRepertoire HTBI primers to construct TCR beta libraries. Before sequencing, the PCR products underwent gel purification. Turning to the authors' computational methods: Gene usage analysis of CDR3 amino acid clonotypes used the 62 TRBV and 14 TRBJ segments found across samples. COPE and FqMerger were used to merge the filtered high-quality paired reads into contigs. Contigs were aligned with BLAST to IMGT TRBV, TRBD and TRBJ reference genes, and CDR3 was defined per IMGT. Highly expanded clones were defined as clonotypes with a frequency above 0.1%. Repertoire diversity was measured by Shannon entropy, and V-J evenness by the Gini coefficient. Clonotypes shared by more than one individual were considered public. TCRdb handled the public reads itself, with Q25 trimming in fastp and clone calling in MiXCR, and kept productive beta chains. Rows are unified per CDR3 protein, each entry keeping the most common DNA and genes. Here the V and J calls rest on TCRdb's processing, not on the authors' analysis. Within this sample are some 300,000 distinct CDR3 sequences, with 22% of them counted one time only. The ten most abundant clones make up 56% of the sample.

The chain joins TRBV6-1 to TRBJ1-6; no D gene call is confident. The sequencing used peripheral blood mononuclear cells (PBMCs), collected when the disease was refractory, from a patient treated with antithyroid drugs. The TCR was taken from a female donor with Graves disease. The CDR3 has the sequence CASTLQPDSPLHF. The DNA reads TGTGCCAGCACTTTACAGCCGGATTCACCCCTCCACTTT.